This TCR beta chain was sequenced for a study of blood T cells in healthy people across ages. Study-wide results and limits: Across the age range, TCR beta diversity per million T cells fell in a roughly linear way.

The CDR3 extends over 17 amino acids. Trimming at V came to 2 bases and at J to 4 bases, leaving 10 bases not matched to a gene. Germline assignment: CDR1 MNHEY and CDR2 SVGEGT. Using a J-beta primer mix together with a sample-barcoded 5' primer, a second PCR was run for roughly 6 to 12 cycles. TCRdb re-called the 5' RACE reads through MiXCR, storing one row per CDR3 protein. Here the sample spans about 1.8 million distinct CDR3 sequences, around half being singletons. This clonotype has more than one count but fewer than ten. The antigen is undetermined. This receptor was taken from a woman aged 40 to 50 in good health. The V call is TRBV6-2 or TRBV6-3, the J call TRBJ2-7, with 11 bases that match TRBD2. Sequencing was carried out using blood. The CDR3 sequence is CASSYPSTSGGVYEQYF. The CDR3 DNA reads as TGTGCCAGCAGTTACCCCAGCACTAGCGGGGGCGTATACGAGCAGTACTTC.